This T cell receptor beta chain was profiled in a study of regulatory T cells in long-lasting Graves disease. Broader study findings: Compared with new cases, persistent Graves' patients showed reduced TCR diversity. There were preferences for TRBV28, TRBJ1-2 and TRBJ2-5 in persistent disease.

With respect to this clonotype: Antigen: not known.

Indicated time point: newly diagnosed GD, antithyroid drugs for less than 3 months. From PBMCs, RNA was extracted and then used to make the TCR library. Germline V gives CDR1 MNHEY, CDR2 SMNVEV (reference sequence). The CDR3 sequence is 17 residues long. The V end was cut by 1 base, the J end by 4 bases, with 19 bases between. Arm-PCR with iRepertoire HTBI primers amplified the CDR3 regions for these TCR beta libraries. Each CDR3 protein gets one entry after TCRdb re-called the multiplex PCR reads with MiXCR. The repertoire has hundreds of thousands of distinct CDR3 sequences, about 14% of them found once; the top ten carry about 24%.

V gene TRBV27 combines with J gene TRBJ2-5; weak D call: TRBD1 (6 bases). The sequence was collected from a female donor with Graves disease. The specimen comprised peripheral blood mononuclear cells (PBMCs), sampled at new diagnosis, from a patient treated with antithyroid drugs. The DNA of the CDR3 is TGTGCCAGCAGTTTATTCGCAGGTGTGGGCAGGGGAGAGACCCAGTACTTC. It translates to CASSLFAGVGRGETQYF.